This TCR beta chain stems from a study of identical twins. Notes on the study in general: There was more out-of-frame TCR alpha sharing in monozygotic twins than models estimated.

Germline CDR1 is SEHNR and CDR2 is FQNEAQ (reference sequence). The CDR3 spans 14 residues. With V trimmed by 4 bases and J by 10 bases, 9 bases remained unmatched. TCRdb processed the 5' RACE reads anew with MiXCR; each CDR3 protein has one entry. Found here are 350,000 to 450,000 distinct CDR3 sequences, less than 20% of them singletons; the top ten hold less than 15%. This clonotype was observed a few times. The antigen remains undetermined. Healthy Caucasians were all of the donors. The V gene is TRBV7-9, the J gene TRBJ2-1; 8 nucleotides line up with TRBD1. The sample comprised naive T cells sorted from blood. The source is a man aged 50-60 years in good health. As DNA, the CDR3 is TGTGCCAGCAGCTCACCCGGGACAGGCGGGGAGCAGTTCTTC. This translates into CASSSPGTGGEQFF.